Listed here are 24 T cell receptor beta chains from one sample, sequenced in a study of shared clonotypes between healthy human individuals. The data were produced by immunoSEQ multiplex PCR, yet TCRdb's version contains in-frame clones alone and is incomplete. The repertoire consists of under 1,100,000 clones, with approximately 78% occurring once and the leading ten covering 0.55% to 0.7%. Sequencing input: memory CD4+ T cells from PBMCs. The subset denotes: CD45RA-negative fraction. The receptors derive from a man younger than 35 in good health. Some clones in this sample may be carry-over from other donors' samples.

The sample holds a few counts of this clone. The genes are TRBV28 and TRBJ1-1; D unresolved. The ends were cut back, 3 bases at V and 0 bases at J, with 11 bases in the middle. Per the germline V gene, CDR1 is MDHEN and CDR2 is SYDVKM. This CDR3 has 15 amino acids. CDR3 in DNA: TGTGCCAGCAGTTTGTCGGCAGGACTGAACACTGAAGCTTTCTTT. This sequence encodes CASSLSAGLNTEAFF.

This sequence joins TRBV5-6 and TRBJ1-1, with D perhaps matching TRBD1 (5 bases). V lost 0 bases and J 0 bases, leaving 15 bases between the germline ends. There are 17 residues in the CDR3. Looked up from germline, CDR1 is SGHDT and CDR2 is YYEEEE. The CDR3, as DNA: TGTGCCAGCAGCTTGGAACGGGGGATGGGCATGAACACTGAAGCTTTCTTT. As protein: CASSLERGMGMNTEAFF.

The rearrangement uses TRBV6-5 and TRBJ1-2, with TRBD1 matching 7 bases. Germline V CDR1 and CDR2: MNHEY, SVGAGI. V trimming: 2 bases; J trimming: 2 bases; junction bases outside the gene matches: 8. The CDR3 sequence is 16 residues long. The CDR3 is CASSYKGASFNYGYTF. Written as DNA, the CDR3 is TGTGCCAGCAGTTACAAGGGGGCGTCGTTCAACTATGGCTACACCTTC.

CDR3 protein: CASSQSPSGEQYF. The DNA for the CDR3 is TGCGCCAGCAGCCAGTCCCCGTCTGGCGAGCAGTACTTC. The V and J genes are TRBV5-1 and TRBJ2-7; D unclear. Per the germline V gene, CDR1 is SGHRS and CDR2 is YFSETQ. Trimming removed 4 bases at V and 6 bases at J, with 14 bases between. The CDR3 runs to 13 residues.

The chain couples TRBV28 to TRBJ2-7, with 8 bases fitting TRBD1. Looked up from germline, CDR1 is MDHEN and CDR2 is SYDVKM. The CDR3 covers 13 residues. V trimming: 6 bases; J trimming: 2 bases; junction bases outside the gene matches: 3. Here the CDR3 reads CASRKQGAYEQYF. CDR3 in DNA: TGTGCCAGCAGGAAACAGGGGGCCTACGAGCAGTACTTC.

CDR3 sequence (DNA): TGTGCCAGCAGTTACTCGTTTTCGGCCGATCAGCCCCAGCATTTT. Translating it yields CASSYSFSADQPQHF. J is TRBJ1-5 and V is TRBV6-5; D is uncertain. Looked up from germline, CDR1 is MNHEY and CDR2 is SVGAGI. There are 15 residues in the CDR3. Trimming cost V 0 bases and J 5 bases, with 11 bases left between them.

About this clone itself: This clone may be a read error of a much larger clone one base away. This chain connects TRBV7-2 to TRBJ2-5, with D perhaps given as TRBD1 or TRBD2 (5 bases each). V lost 4 bases and J 3 bases, leaving 9 bases between the germline ends. The germline V gene has CDR1 SGHTA and CDR2 FQGNSA. The CDR3 is 13 residues long. The CDR3 coding sequence is TGTGCCAGCAGCTCGGGACCGAAAGAGACCCAGTACTTC. Encoded protein: CASSSGPKETQYF.

In its sample, this clone was seen once. The chain couples TRBV7-9 to TRBJ2-7; 7 bases are a match to TRBD2. This CDR3 region has 16 residues. V shed 1 base, J shed 2 bases, and the junction held 8 bases outside the gene matches. The germline CDR1 and CDR2 sequences are SEHNR and FQNEAQ (reference sequence). Here the CDR3 DNA reads TGTGCCAGCAGCTTAGTTGGGTCCAGCGGGGCCTACGAGCAGTACTTC. Its translation is CASSLVGSSGAYEQYF.

This clone has just one count. The chain carries TRBV10-3 and TRBJ2-5; TRBD2 matches at 9 bases. Germline V gene data show CDR1 as ENHRY and CDR2 as SYGVKD. The CDR3 runs to 16 residues. The ends lost 3 bases at V and 4 bases at J; junction bases unmatched: 9. The CDR3 spells CAISDIAGALGETQYF. In DNA, the CDR3 is TGTGCCATCAGTGACATAGCGGGAGCGTTAGGAGAGACCCAGTACTTC.

In DNA, the CDR3 is TGTGCCAGCAGTTTTGGGGGACTGCCATACTCTGGGGCCAACGTCCTGACTTTC. Amino acids: CASSFGGLPYSGANVLTF. The chain is built from TRBV27 and TRBJ2-6, with a possible D match to TRBD2 (6 bases). With 3 bases removed from V and 0 bases from J, the gap between germline ends came to 15 bases. Germline V gene sequence: CDR1 MNHEY, CDR2 SMNVEV (reference sequence). The length of the CDR3 is 18 residues.

This clone appeared a single time. This chain joins TRBV5-6 and TRBJ2-7, with D unresolved. Germline values: CDR1 SGHDT, CDR2 YYEEEE. Trimming removed 4 bases at V and 6 bases at J, with 8 bases between. The CDR3 length is 11 residues. This chain's CDR3 is CASSIRSEQYF. CDR3 in DNA: TGTGCCAGCAGCATCCGGAGCGAGCAGTACTTC.

The rearrangement joins TRBV30 to TRBJ1-2, with a tentative D call TRBD1 (5 bases). Germline V gene data show CDR1 as GTSNPN and CDR2 as SVGIG (reference sequence). The CDR3 loop spans 13 amino acids. Trimming stripped 0 bases from V and 4 bases from J, with 9 bases between. CDR3 sequence (DNA): TGTGCCTGGAGTGTACAGGAGACCTATGGCTACACCTTC. Translation gives CAWSVQETYGYTF. The complete variable domain, with remaining parts taken from reference TRBV30 and TRBJ1-2, reads SQTIHQWPATLVQPVGSPLSLECTVEGTSNPNLYWYRQAAGRGLQLLFYSVGIGQISSEVPQNLSASRPQDRQFILSSKKLLLSDSGFYLCAWSVQETYGYTFGSGTRLTVV.

In this sample, this clone turned up once. The chain combines TRBV5-1 with TRBJ2-6; 7 bases are shared with TRBD1. This CDR3 is 19 amino acids long. The trim removed 5 bases at V and 0 bases at J, leaving 14 bases unmatched. The V gene's germline CDR1 is SGHRS and CDR2 YFSETQ. CDR3 bases: TGCGCCAGCAGTCTTGCCGCAGGGGGACCGCTCTCTGGGGCCAACGTCCTGACTTTC. Translation: CASSLAAGGPLSGANVLTF.

The chain employs TRBV28 and TRBJ2-7; D possibly corresponds to TRBD2 (5 bases). CDR1 and CDR2 (germline): MDHEN, SYDVKM. This CDR3 has 15 amino acids. V lost 6 bases and J 3 bases, leaving 18 bases between the germline ends. The CDR3: CASSVTLAGRYEQYF. DNA of the CDR3: TGTGCCAGCAGCGTTACCCTAGCTGGCCGCTACGAGCAGTACTTC.

This chain joins TRBV6-5 and TRBJ2-1; 8 bases match TRBD2. This CDR3 has 15 residues. CDR1 is MNHEY and CDR2 is SVGAGI in the germline V gene. J gave up 0 bases and V 2 bases, and 0 bases lay outside the gene matches. Written as DNA, the CDR3 is TGTGCCAGCAGTTACGCGGGAGGCTCCTACAATGAGCAGTTCTTC. Translation: CASSYAGGSYNEQFF.

V usage is TRBV5-1 and J usage is TRBJ2-7, with D tentatively TRBD1 or TRBD2 (5 bases each). The CDR3 length is 15 residues. Deletions cut 9 bases from V and 5 bases from J, with 24 bases between. From germline, CDR1 is SGHRS and CDR2 YFSETQ. The chain's CDR3 is CATKQGPGPGDEQYF. The CDR3 DNA follows: TGCGCCACCAAGCAGGGACCCGGCCCCGGGGACGAGCAGTACTTC.

This clone has just a few counts. Other DNA sequences in the same sample also yield this CDR3. The chain recombines TRBV9 with TRBJ1-1; unclear D gene. The length of the CDR3 is 13 residues. Per the germline V gene, CDR1 is SGDLS and CDR2 is YYNGEE. The germline V and J ends were trimmed by 0 bases and 5 bases, with 8 bases remaining between them. The CDR3 sequence is CASSVGSGTEAFF. The CDR3 DNA reads TGTGCCAGCAGCGTAGGGTCGGGGACTGAAGCTTTCTTT.

This clone came up once. The CDR3 DNA reads TGTGCCAGCTCCGAAATGGACCTTAGGGGTGAGCAGTTCTTC. This gives the protein CASSEMDLRGEQFF. This sequence joins TRBV18 and TRBJ2-1, with D possibly matching TRBD1 (5 bases). There are 14 residues in the CDR3. Germline V lookup: CDR1 KGHSH, CDR2 LQKENI. Deletions cut 6 bases from V and 9 bases from J, with 18 bases between. Full variable domain (outside the CDR3, taken from reference TRBV18 and TRBJ2-1): NAGVMQNPRHLVRRRGQEARLRCSPMKGHSHVYWYRQLPEEGLKFMVYLQKENIIDESGMPKERFSAEFPKEGPSILRIQQVVRGDSAAYFCASSEMDLRGEQFFGPGTRLTVL.

This chain joins TRBV30 and TRBJ2-7; 7 bases agree with TRBD2. CDR1 is GTSNPN, CDR2 SVGIG, per germline (reference sequence). The J segment lost 2 bases and the V segment lost 8 bases, leaving 9 bases of the junction unmatched. The CDR3 loop spans 13 amino acids. The CDR3 sequence is CARASGRTYEQYF. The CDR3 region has the DNA TGTGCCAGGGCTAGCGGACGTACCTACGAGCAGTACTTC.

This clone was observed a single time. The rearrangement links TRBV4-1 to TRBJ1-2; 7 nucleotides align to TRBD1. This CDR3 contains 15 residues. V shed 4 bases, J shed 0 bases, and the junction held 5 bases outside the gene matches. Looked up from germline, CDR1 is MGHRA and CDR2 is YSYEKL. The CDR3 reads CASSRRQGSNYGYTF. CDR3 bases: TGCGCCAGCAGCCGGCGACAGGGATCTAACTATGGCTACACCTTC.

The rearrangement links TRBV4-2 to TRBJ2-5; the match to TRBD2 covers 10 bases. Germline values: CDR1 LGHNA, CDR2 YNFKEQ. This CDR3 region has 16 residues. V lost 1 base and J lost 7; bases outside the gene matches: 9. The CDR3 DNA reads TGTGCCAGCAGCCAAGGGAGAGCGGGAGGGGGGGGGACCCAGTACTTC. Translation: CASSQGRAGGGGTQYF.

This rearrangement joins TRBV5-4 to TRBJ1-6, with D tentatively TRBD1 (6 bases). From germline, CDR1 is SGHNT and CDR2 YYREEE (reference sequence). V was clipped by 6 bases and J by 6 bases, with 13 bases between them. This CDR3 region has 14 residues. The DNA of the CDR3 is TGTGCCAGCACCCCGGAGGGGGGTAATTCACCCCTCCACTTT. Translation gives CASTPEGGNSPLHF.

V and J are TRBV6-5 and TRBJ1-1, with D tentatively TRBD1 (5 bases). The CDR3 has 14 amino acids. Trimming pared 8 bases from V and 2 bases from J, leaving 15 bases between. Germline-derived CDR1 and CDR2 are MNHEY and SVGAGI. The CDR3, as DNA: TGTGCCAGCTCTCAAGTTGGGGGTAACACTGAAGCTTTCTTT. This sequence encodes CASSQVGGNTEAFF.

This clone was counted between two and nine times. This chain joins TRBV5-6 and TRBJ2-7; D is perhaps TRBD2 (5 bases). Germline V gene sequence: CDR1 SGHDT, CDR2 YYEEEE. The CDR3 has 15 residues. The V and J ends lost 4 bases and 2 bases respectively, with 16 bases between them. The CDR3 nucleotides are TGTGCCAGCAGCCCCGCGGGCGGAGCTCCCTACGAGCAGTACTTC. It specifies CASSPAGGAPYEQYF.